Listed below are T cell receptor beta chains from one sample, sequenced in a study of T cell repertoires in ileal Crohn's disease. Data came from immunoSEQ multiplex PCR; TCRdb stores just in-frame clones and leaves some out. Of 25,000 to 35,000 clones in the sample, about 81% were seen once. Sequencing was performed on ileal tissue. The receptor source for this set is an adult with Crohn's disease. CDR3s include the opening cysteine and the closing phenylalanine or tryptophan. Each record gives: CDR3 length, V gene, J gene, clone size, CDR3 protein. A row's size may be missing; if present it is once, few, many or a size class.

length: 14; V: TRBV4-3; J: TRBJ1-4; size: .; CDR3: CASSLVLRAEKLFF
length: 17; V: TRBV9; J: TRBJ1-1; size: .; CDR3: CASSVVPPGQGYTEAFF
length: 15; V: TRBV5-4; J: TRBJ2-3; size: .; CDR3: CASSFRGRRSDTQYF
length: 15; V: TRBV6-6; J: TRBJ1-2; size: .; CDR3: CASSSFENTGDGYTF
length: 16; V: TRBV5-4; J: TRBJ2-5; size: few; CDR3: CASSSPQGAGGETQYF
length: 17; V: TRBV19; J: TRBJ2-2; size: .; CDR3: CASSTYRQGRNTGELFF
length: 14; V: TRBV13; J: TRBJ1-2; size: .; CDR3: CASSLVRGNYGYTF
length: 16; V: TRBV11-2; J: TRBJ2-7; size: .; CDR3: CASSLEASVLSYEQYF
length: 15; V: TRBV4-3; J: TRBJ1-2; size: .; CDR3: CASSQDLEGNYGYTF
length: 15; V: TRBV5-1; J: TRBJ1-1; size: .; CDR3: CASSKGTVTNTEAFF
length: 13; V: TRBV18; J: TRBJ1-6; size: few; CDR3: CASSGQANSPLHF
length: 11; V: TRBV23-1; J: TRBJ2-7; size: .; CDR3: CASSAGYEQYF
length: 15; V: TRBV11-1; J: TRBJ2-2; size: .; CDR3: CASSLVVFGPGELFF
length: 15; V: TRBV5-6; J: TRBJ1-4; size: .; CDR3: CASSLVDRQNEKLFF
length: 17; V: TRBV2; J: TRBJ2-6; size: .; CDR3: CASSEVARVAGANVLTF
length: 12; V: TRBV11-2; J: TRBJ2-7; size: once; CDR3: CASSPSGYEQYF
length: 15; V: TRBV12-5; J: TRBJ2-3; size: .; CDR3: CASGLDRASTDTQYF
length: 13; V: TRBV30; J: TRBJ1-1; size: .; CDR3: CAWSGQAGTEAFF
length: 14; V: TRBV7-9; J: TRBJ1-2; size: .; CDR3: CASRPWTGPYGYTF
length: 17; V: TRBV18; J: TRBJ1-3; size: once; CDR3: CASSPSGGQVSGNTIYF
length: 16; V: TRBV7-3; J: TRBJ2-5; size: .; CDR3: CASSPSGLASRETQYF
length: 13; V: TRBV15; J: TRBJ1-2; size: .; CDR3: CATSRVTSYGYTF
length: 16; V: TRBV27; J: TRBJ1-2; size: .; CDR3: CASSLSGTGPRYGYTF
length: 14; V: TRBV6-5; J: TRBJ2-7; size: .; CDR3: CASSYRLLSYEQYF
length: 15; V: TRBV18; J: TRBJ2-7; size: .; CDR3: CASSTSSGGVSEQYF
length: 15; V: TRBV27; J: TRBJ1-2; size: .; CDR3: CASREAGGTNYGYTF
length: 15; V: TRBV2; J: TRBJ1-1; size: .; CDR3: CASSGQAQMNTEAFF
length: 16; V: TRBV25-1; J: TRBJ1-2; size: .; CDR3: CASSEIRAGDRYGYTF
length: 15; V: TRBV11-2; J: TRBJ2-3; size: .; CDR3: CASSLDIAGGDTQYF
length: 14; V: TRBV18; J: TRBJ1-1; size: .; CDR3: CASSPGLQNTEAFF
length: 17; V: TRBV7-2; J: TRBJ1-1; size: .; CDR3: CASSLYPPGVPNTEAFF
length: 14; V: TRBV7-9; J: TRBJ1-1; size: .; CDR3: CASRIGTANTEAFF
length: 15; V: TRBV5-5; J: TRBJ2-2; size: .; CDR3: CASSPQGAFTGELFF
length: 13; V: TRBV29-1; J: TRBJ1-1; size: .; CDR3: CSVRLSENTEAFF
length: 14; V: TRBV5-1; J: TRBJ1-2; size: .; CDR3: CASSLGTGGYGYTF
length: 11; V: TRBV12-5; J: TRBJ2-1; size: few; CDR3: CASAPNNEQFF
length: 13; V: TRBV21-1; J: TRBJ1-6; size: .; CDR3: CASSENPDRGGHF
length: 15; V: TRBV5-8; J: TRBJ1-5; size: once; CDR3: CASSRRAPREQPQHF
length: 12; V: TRBV4-1; J: TRBJ1-1; size: .; CDR3: CASSQATREAFF
length: 15; V: TRBV7-9; J: TRBJ2-7; size: .; CDR3: CASSPRDRVVAEQYF
length: 16; V: TRBV5-1; J: TRBJ2-3; size: .; CDR3: CASSLLWSRSTDTQYF
length: 13; V: TRBV5-1; J: TRBJ2-5; size: once; CDR3: CASSSSPQETQYF
length: 12; V: TRBV6-5; J: TRBJ1-1; size: few; CDR3: CASSYTGEGAFF
length: 13; V: TRBV9; J: TRBJ1-2; size: .; CDR3: CASSATENYGYTF
length: 14; V: TRBV18; J: TRBJ1-2; size: .; CDR3: CASSPGQGHYGYTF
length: 15; V: TRBV4-1; J: TRBJ2-3; size: .; CDR3: CASSQDQTSGDTQYF
length: 13; V: TRBV18; J: TRBJ2-2; size: once; CDR3: CASSPTGAGELFF
length: 15; V: TRBV15; J: TRBJ2-6; size: .; CDR3: CATSGDSSGANVLTF
length: 15; V: TRBV5-4; J: TRBJ2-3; size: .; CDR3: CASSLEGGRTDTQYF
length: 14; V: TRBV2; J: TRBJ1-5; size: .; CDR3: CASSAGTGGQPQHF
length: 15; V: TRBV7-2; J: TRBJ2-5; size: .; CDR3: CASSPMYRESETQYF
length: 15; V: TRBV19; J: TRBJ1-4; size: .; CDR3: CASSTSGGEKWKLFF
length: 11; V: TRBV29-1; J: TRBJ2-5; size: .; CDR3: CSVGQGGTQYF
length: 17; V: TRBV1; J: TRBJ2-1; size: few; CDR3: CTSSHKGVTGAYNEQFF
length: 17; V: TRBV4-3; J: TRBJ1-6; size: .; CDR3: CASSQDRRGPSNSPLHF
length: 15; V: TRBV7-2; J: TRBJ2-3; size: .; CDR3: CASSSGQGITDTQYF
length: 13; V: TRBV9; J: TRBJ1-1; size: .; CDR3: CASSIKSNTEAFF
length: 12; V: TRBV7-9; J: TRBJ2-3; size: .; CDR3: CASSLRTDTQYF
length: 17; V: TRBV5-5; J: TRBJ1-5; size: .; CDR3: CASSWDQGQGRNQPQHF
length: 13; V: TRBV27; J: TRBJ1-6; size: .; CDR3: CASSFAETSPLHF